The clone carrying this TCR beta chain was counted ten times or more. The data stem from a study of T-cell reconstitution after alpha-beta-depleted transplantation in children. This sample's TCRbeta library carried unique molecular identifier barcodes. A single record per CDR3 protein comes from TCRdb applying MiXCR to the PCR reads. The data contain about 610,000 distinct CDR3 sequences, about 10% of them singletons. Germline lookup yields CDR1 LGHNA and CDR2 YSLEER. The ends were cut back, 3 bases at V and 6 bases at J, with 14 bases in the middle. The CDR3 covers 14 residues. The chain combines TRBV4-3 with TRBJ1-1, with a weak D call TRBD1 (5 bases). This clonotype originated in a human donor who donated a stem cell graft to a child with acute myeloid leukemia. The material sequenced was PBMCs from the stem cell graft donor, taken from the stem cell graft. The CDR3 here is CASSQGTGLPEAFF. CDR3 nucleotide sequence: TGCGCCAGCAGCCAGGGGACGGGGCTACCTGAAGCTTTCTTT.